These 26 T cell receptor beta chains originate from one sample sequenced in a study of Ad26.COV2.S vaccination and SARS-CoV-2 variants. Data came from immunoSEQ multiplex PCR; TCRdb stores just in-frame clones and leaves some out. The table includes some 350,000 clones, approximately 90% detected once. The specimen comprised peripheral blood, sampled after recovery from COVID-19. Receptors were obtained from a human donor who had recovered from COVID-19.

The chain recombines TRBV11-2 with TRBJ2-1; D unresolved. Per germline, CDR1 SGHAT and CDR2 FQNNGV. The CDR3 sequence is 18 residues long. The V and J ends lost 1 base and 2 bases respectively, with 18 bases between them. CDR3 coding DNA: TGTGCCAGCAGCTTAGCCCCCTCGGGCGCTCCTCCCTACAATGAGCAGTTCTTC. Amino acids: CASSLAPSGAPPYNEQFF. The full variable domain, completed using reference TRBV11-2 and TRBJ2-1, is EAGVAQSPRYKIIEKRQSVAFWCNPISGHATLYWYQQILGQGPKLLIQFQNNGVVDDSQLPKDRFSAERLKGVDSTLKIQPAKLEDSAVYLCASSLAPSGAPPYNEQFFGPGTRLTVL.

The V call is TRBV27, the J call TRBJ1-1; the match to TRBD1 covers 8 bases. Germline CDR1 MNHEY, CDR2 SMNVEV (reference sequence). The CDR3 has 15 residues. With 5 bases clipped from V and 6 bases from J, the junction kept 11 bases outside the gene matches. CDR3 in amino acids: CASSERQGMASEAFF. The CDR3 nucleotides are TGTGCCAGCAGTGAGAGACAGGGGATGGCTTCTGAAGCTTTCTTT.

J is TRBJ2-1 and V is TRBV5-1; D may match TRBD1 or TRBD2 (5 bases each). Trimming removed 4 bases at V and 4 bases at J, with 24 bases between. The CDR3 extends over 18 amino acids. Germline loops: CDR1 SGHRS, CDR2 YFSETQ. The CDR3 region has the DNA TGCGCCAGCAGCCCCCCGGGGCAGGGCAGGGCCTTATACAATGAGCAGTTCTTC. It specifies CASSPPGQGRALYNEQFF. The full variable domain, with the rest looked up from reference TRBV5-1 and TRBJ2-1, is KAGVTQTPRYLIKTRGQQVTLSCSPISGHRSVSWYQQTPGQGLQFLFEYFSETQRNKGNFPGRFSGRQFSNSRSEMNVSTLELGDSALYLCASSPPGQGRALYNEQFFGPGTRLTVL.

The V call is TRBV27, the J call TRBJ2-7; TRBD1 might be the D (6 bases). The germline V gene has CDR1 MNHEY and CDR2 SMNVEV (reference sequence). This CDR3 contains 15 residues. Deletions cut 5 bases from V and 2 bases from J, with 16 bases between. DNA for the CDR3: TGTGCCAGCAGTCCCCTCCGACAGGCTGCCTACGAGCAGTACTTC. Its protein product is CASSPLRQAAYEQYF.

This rearrangement joins TRBV4-3 to TRBJ2-1; D gene uncertain. Trimming shortened V by 4 bases and J by 5 bases, and 15 bases separated the two germline ends. Germline V CDR1 and CDR2: LGHNA, YSLEER. The CDR3 is 15 amino acids. DNA for the CDR3: TGCGCCAGCAGCCGCCGCCTAACAGCGAACAATGAGCAGTTCTTC. It specifies CASSRRLTANNEQFF.

The chain recombines TRBV7-2 with TRBJ1-2, with 7 bases lining up with TRBD1. This CDR3 spans 16 amino acids. Germline trimming cut 2 bases from V and 6 bases from J; bases unmatched to any gene: 12. Germline CDR1 reads SGHTA; CDR2 reads FQGNSA. CDR3 in DNA: TGTGCCAGCAGCTTAAGTCAGGGGGGGCCAGTCGATGGCTACACCTTC. It is translated as CASSLSQGGPVDGYTF.

The CDR3 DNA reads TGTGCCAGCAGCTTCGGGACTCGGAGCGAGCAGTACTTC. This sequence encodes CASSFGTRSEQYF. V usage is TRBV7-3 and J usage is TRBJ2-7, with D maybe TRBD2 (6 bases). Germline loops: CDR1 SGHTA, CDR2 FQGTGA. CDR3 length: 13 amino acids. Between the trimmed V and J ends, which lost 3 bases and 6 bases, there was a span of 12 bases. Full variable domain (missing parts from reference TRBV7-3 and TRBJ2-7): GAGVSQTPSNKVTEKGKYVELRCDPISGHTALYWYRQSLGQGPEFLIYFQGTGAADDSGLPNDRFFAVRPEGSVSTLKIQRTERGDSAVYLCASSFGTRSEQYFGPGTRLTVT.

J is TRBJ2-1 and V is TRBV5-1; possible D gene TRBD1, 5 bases. V was clipped by 4 bases and J by 3 bases, with 14 bases between them. This CDR3 has 15 residues. Germline CDR1 and CDR2: SGHRS and YFSETQ. CDR3 protein: CASSNRNPDYNEQFF. The CDR3 DNA reads TGCGCCAGCAGCAACAGGAATCCGGACTACAATGAGCAGTTCTTC.

The rearrangement joins TRBV6-7 to TRBJ1-2; D gene unclear. TRBV6-7 counts as an open reading frame of uncertain function. There are 13 residues in the CDR3. Trimming stripped 8 bases from V and 8 bases from J, with 18 bases between. CDR3 in amino acids: CASLINQLGGYTF. The CDR3 DNA sequence: TGTGCCAGCCTGATTAATCAACTAGGGGGCTACACCTTC.

The chain is built from TRBV28 and TRBJ2-6, with 7 bases that match TRBD1. CDR3 length: 18 residues. The germline V gene has CDR1 MDHEN and CDR2 SYDVKM. After removal of 6 bases from V and 0 bases from J, the junction contained 11 bases not matched to a gene. CDR3: CASRDPGTAVSGANVLTF. CDR3 DNA: TGTGCCAGCAGAGACCCCGGGACAGCCGTCTCTGGGGCCAACGTCCTGACTTTC.

The chain employs TRBV7-9 and TRBJ1-4; 9 nucleotides agree with TRBD1. V lost 1 base, J lost 9 bases, and 6 bases stayed unmatched. The V gene's germline CDR1 is SEHNR and CDR2 FQNEAQ (reference sequence). The length of the CDR3 is 15 residues. The CDR3: CASSLEGQGAKKLFF. CDR3 bases: TGTGCCAGCAGCTTAGAGGGACAGGGAGCGAAAAAACTGTTTTTT.

As regards this clone: The identical CDR3 is also encoded by other nucleotide sequences in the sample. The chain recombines TRBV9 with TRBJ1-6; 7 nucleotides match TRBD1. CDR1 and CDR2 (germline): SGDLS, YYNGEE. V was pared by 3 bases and J by 0 bases, with 6 bases of the junction left unmatched. The length of the CDR3 is 17 residues. CDR3 in amino acids: CASSGGQGGSYNSPLHF. CDR3 coding DNA: TGTGCCAGCAGCGGGGGGCAGGGGGGCTCCTATAATTCACCCCTCCACTTT. Variable domain in full (rest from reference TRBV9 and TRBJ1-6): DSGVTQTPKHLITATGQRVTLRCSPRSGDLSVYWYQQSLDQGLQFLIQYYNGEERAKGNILERFSAQQFPDLHSELNLSSLELGDSALYFCASSGGQGGSYNSPLHFGNGTRLTVT.

The V call is TRBV14, the J call TRBJ1-4; D not certain. Germline CDR1 SGHDN, CDR2 FVKESK. Trimming shortened V by 2 bases and J by 4 bases, and 2 bases separated the two germline ends. This CDR3 spans 12 amino acids. CDR3 nucleotides: TGTGCCAGCAGCCAACATAATGAAAAACTGTTTTTT. As protein: CASSQHNEKLFF.

For the CDR3, the DNA is TGTGCCAGCGGGCGGACGCCCGCAACTAATGAAAAACTGTTTTTT. Amino acids: CASGRTPATNEKLFF. The chain employs TRBV9 and TRBJ1-4; D is unclear. V shed 7 bases and J shed 0 bases, with 13 bases lying between them. There are 15 residues in the CDR3. CDR1 SGDLS and CDR2 YYNGEE come from the germline V gene.

The rearrangement joins TRBV23-1 to TRBJ2-7; D is perhaps TRBD1 or TRBD2 (5 bases each). TRBV23-1 is an ORF, and what it does is uncertain. This CDR3 contains 15 residues. Trimming took off 6 bases at V and 3 bases at J, with 18 bases between the two ends. This CDR3 reads CASSRRDVMHYEQYF. DNA of the CDR3: TGCGCCAGCAGCCGCCGGGACGTCATGCACTACGAGCAGTACTTC.

This chain joins TRBV4-1 and TRBJ2-5; D gene uncertain. The CDR3 is made up of 16 amino acids. Per the germline V gene, CDR1 is MGHRA and CDR2 is YSYEKL. The V end was cut by 5 bases, the J end by 0 bases, with 16 bases between. The CDR3 spells CASSSSPTVYQETQYF. The CDR3 DNA reads as TGCGCCAGCAGCTCCAGCCCGACTGTGTACCAAGAGACCCAGTACTTC.

This chain connects TRBV9 to TRBJ1-1, with unresolved D. V lost 4 bases and J 2 bases, leaving 12 bases between the germline ends. The CDR3 sequence is 14 residues long. In germline, CDR1 is SGDLS, CDR2 YYNGEE. The CDR3, as DNA: TGTGCCAGCAGCTCGGGAGTACCAAACACTGAAGCTTTCTTT. Protein product: CASSSGVPNTEAFF.

The chain recombines TRBV6-6 with TRBJ1-1, with D unclear. The CDR3 loop spans 14 amino acids. Trimming shortened V by 2 bases and J by 0 bases, and 7 bases separated the two germline ends. Germline V lookup: CDR1 MNHNY, CDR2 SVGAGI (reference sequence). CDR3 sequence (DNA): TGTGCCAGCAGTTACGGAGGGCTGAACACTGAAGCTTTCTTT. This sequence encodes CASSYGGLNTEAFF.

The rearrangement uses TRBV7-6 and TRBJ1-5; D may be TRBD1 (5 bases). CDR1 SGHVS and CDR2 FNYEAQ come from the germline V gene. V was cut by 8 bases and J by 5 bases, with 7 bases left in between. The CDR3 runs to 11 residues. The CDR3 region has the DNA TGTGCCAGCGGGGACGATCAGCCCCAGCATTTT. Translating gives CASGDDQPQHF.

This clone was recorded only once. This rearrangement joins TRBV7-9 to TRBJ2-5, with TRBD1 matching over 8 bases. Germline lookup yields CDR1 SEHNR and CDR2 FQNEAQ (reference sequence). V trimming: 5 bases; J trimming: 2 bases; junction bases outside the gene matches: 13. CDR3 size: 17 residues. The CDR3 DNA sequence: TGTGCCAGCAGCCTGGGAGAAGGGACAGGTCTACAAGAGACCCAGTACTTC. This translates into CASSLGEGTGLQETQYF. Full variable domain (remainder filled in from reference TRBV7-9 and TRBJ2-5): DTGVSQNPRHKITKRGQNVTFRCDPISEHNRLYWYRQTLGQGPEFLTYFQNEAQLEKSRLLSDRFSAERPKGSFSTLEIQRTEQGDSAMYLCASSLGEGTGLQETQYFGPGTRLLVL.

The chain joins TRBV9 to TRBJ2-3; TRBD2 matches at 13 bases. Germline lookup yields CDR1 SGDLS and CDR2 YYNGEE. The V and J ends lost 4 bases and 3 bases, in that order; junction bases with no gene match: 14. This CDR3 has 19 residues. Here the CDR3 reads CASSPQGTSGGARTDTQYF. The CDR3 DNA reads TGTGCCAGCAGCCCCCAAGGAACTAGCGGGGGGGCGAGGACAGATACGCAGTATTTT.

The chain uses TRBV27 and TRBJ2-1; 11 positions agree with TRBD2. The length of the CDR3 is 15 residues. V lost 0 bases and J lost 14; bases outside the gene matches: 9. The germline V gene encodes CDR1 MNHEY and CDR2 SMNVEV (reference sequence). CDR3 protein: CASSLSITSGGRKFF. The CDR3 DNA reads as TGTGCCAGCAGTTTATCAATCACTAGCGGGGGTAGAAAGTTCTTC.

This clone was seen only once. V gene TRBV5-1 combines with J gene TRBJ2-5; possibly TRBD1 or TRBD2 for D (6 bases each). The germline V gene has CDR1 SGHRS and CDR2 YFSETQ. Trimming stripped 4 bases from V and 5 bases from J, with 15 bases between. The CDR3 runs 14 residues. The CDR3: CASSMDVGGETQYF. The CDR3 nucleotides are TGCGCCAGCAGCATGGACGTAGGGGGGGAGACCCAGTACTTC.

CDR3 protein: CASSDGQGRAEQFF. The CDR3 DNA follows: TGCGCCAGCAGCGACGGACAGGGTAGGGCTGAGCAGTTCTTC. This rearrangement joins TRBV5-1 to TRBJ2-1; 8 nucleotides line up with TRBD1. Germline V gene data show CDR1 as SGHRS and CDR2 as YFSETQ. The V segment lost 4 bases and the J segment 9 bases; nucleotides outside the gene matches: 9. This CDR3 spans 14 amino acids.

The CDR3 spells CASSWMDRVNSPLHF. CDR3 DNA sequence: TGTGCCAGCAGCTGGATGGACAGGGTTAATTCACCCCTCCACTTT. V gene TRBV5-6 combines with J gene TRBJ1-6; 8 bases agree with TRBD1. This CDR3 region has 15 residues. V was pared by 3 bases and J by 6 bases, with 5 bases of the junction left unmatched. Germline lookup yields CDR1 SGHDT and CDR2 YYEEEE.

The chain links TRBV2 to TRBJ2-2; D unresolved. Trimming left V 2 bases short and J 3 bases short, with 7 bases between. This CDR3 is built from 14 residues. CDR1 and CDR2 (germline): SNHLY, FYNNEI. In DNA form, the CDR3 reads TGTGCCAGCAGTGAATCCACCTACACCGGGGAGCTGTTTTTT. Encoded protein: CASSESTYTGELFF. The full variable domain, completed using reference TRBV2 and TRBJ2-2, is EPEVTQTPSHQVTQMGQEVILRCVPISNHLYFYWYRQILGQKVEFLVSFYNNEISEKSEIFDDQFSVERPDGSNFTLKIRSTKLEDSAMYFCASSESTYTGELFFGEGSRLTVL.